This TCR beta chain was captured by sequencing in a study of T cell responses to AZD1222 COVID-19 vaccine. The V end was cut by 3 bases, the J end by 0 bases, with 6 bases between. This CDR3 region has 14 residues. Germline CDR1 reads SGHAT; CDR2 reads FQNNGV. As concerns this clone: Its specificity is not known.

The protocol was immunoSEQ multiplex PCR, while the TCRdb copy is restricted to in-frame clones and leaves out a portion. The sample comprises approximately 92,000 clones, 85% to 90% of which are singletons, and roughly 10% rests with the top ten. Study-wide results and caveats: Repertoires were collected only later (after the peak T cell response had occurred).

The clonotype comes from an adult in good health. This chain links TRBV11-2 with TRBJ1-5, with D possibly TRBD1 on 5 matching bases. Material: peripheral blood, obtained on day 0 of AZD1222 vaccination. CDR3 amino acids: CASSFDSSNQPQHF. CDR3 nucleotide sequence: TGTGCCAGCAGCTTCGACAGTAGCAATCAGCCCCAGCATTTT.